A single sample is the source of the 26 T cell receptor beta chains below, sequenced in a study of cytomegalovirus exposure and HLA in healthy donors. This PCR relied on a set of 60 Vbeta primers and 13 Jbeta primers. Assay used: immunoSEQ multiplex PCR; TCRdb lists only in-frame clones, some missing. Of 100,000 to 150,000 clones listed, approximately 80% are singletons. Material: PBMCs. These receptors were collected from a girl aged 2-10 years in good health and CMV-seronegative.

J is TRBJ2-3 and V is TRBV2; TRBD2 matches 9 bases. Per germline, CDR1 SNHLY and CDR2 FYNNEI. The J segment lost 6 bases and the V segment lost 6 bases, leaving 13 bases of the junction unmatched. The CDR3 totals 16 residues. CDR3 DNA sequence: TGTGCCAGCAGACGAGGACTAGCGTATTCCGCGGATACGCAGTATTTT. Its protein is CASRRGLAYSADTQYF.

The V and J genes are TRBV20-1 and TRBJ1-2; D not certain. Trimming removed 4 bases from V and 3 bases from J, with 6 bases in between. The CDR3 is 11 residues long. The germline V gene encodes CDR1 DFQATT and CDR2 SNEGSKA (reference sequence). The DNA of the CDR3 is TGCAGTGCTACCCTAGACTATGGCTACACCTTC. This translates into CSATLDYGYTF.

This chain connects TRBV6-1 to TRBJ2-5; D is perhaps TRBD2 (6 bases). The length of the CDR3 is 14 residues. Trimming left V 4 bases short and J 2 bases short, with 11 bases between. Germline V lookup: CDR1 MNHNS, CDR2 SASEGT. The DNA of the CDR3 is TGTGCCAGCAGTGTACCTAGCGAGCAAGAGACCCAGTACTTC. Its protein is CASSVPSEQETQYF.

This clone is a singleton in its sample. The CDR3 loop reads CASSLGPGGNTGELFF. The CDR3 DNA sequence: TGCGCCAGCAGCTTGGGTCCAGGGGGCAACACCGGGGAGCTGTTTTTT. V and J are TRBV5-1 and TRBJ2-2; the match to TRBD1 covers 8 bases. V trimming: 0 bases; J trimming: 2 bases; junction bases outside the gene matches: 3. The CDR3 totals 16 residues. The germline gives CDR1 SGHRS, CDR2 YFSETQ. Filled out from reference TRBV5-1 and TRBJ2-2, the complete variable domain reads KAGVTQTPRYLIKTRGQQVTLSCSPISGHRSVSWYQQTPGQGLQFLFEYFSETQRNKGNFPGRFSGRQFSNSRSEMNVSTLELGDSALYLCASSLGPGGNTGELFFGEGSRLTVL.

This clone was found a few times. The chain joins TRBV5-1 to TRBJ2-3; 9 bases fit TRBD2. Germline V gene sequence: CDR1 SGHRS, CDR2 YFSETQ. The CDR3 spans 15 residues. Trimming at V came to 0 bases and at J to 6 bases, leaving 5 bases not matched to a gene. The CDR3 region has the DNA TGCGCCAGCAGCTTGGTTAGCGGGGGACCTGATACGCAGTATTTT. Protein sequence: CASSLVSGGPDTQYF.

J is TRBJ1-5 and V is TRBV6-5, with 7 bases that match TRBD1. J was trimmed by 3 bases and V by 4 bases; bases with no gene match: 3. The CDR3 has 14 residues. Germline CDR1 reads MNHEY; CDR2 reads SVGAGI. CDR3 DNA sequence: TGTGCCAGCAGTTTCACAGGGGCCAATCAGCCCCAGCATTTT. Translated: CASSFTGANQPQHF.

This clone has only a few counts. The chain employs TRBV19 and TRBJ2-2; the match to TRBD2 covers 13 bases. V gave up 9 bases and J gave up 5 bases; unmatched junction bases: 15. The CDR3 runs 18 residues. The germline CDR1 and CDR2 sequences are LNHDA and SQIVND (reference sequence). The CDR3 loop is CASDKSGLAGQGTGELFF. The CDR3 DNA reads TGTGCCAGCGATAAATCGGGACTAGCGGGACAGGGTACCGGGGAGCTGTTTTTT.

This clone is a singleton in its sample. The chain combines TRBV7-3 with TRBJ2-7; 11 bases are shared with TRBD2. V shed 2 bases and J 2 bases; nucleotides not matched to a gene: 14. Germline-derived CDR1 and CDR2 are SGHTA and FQGTGA. This CDR3 contains 19 residues. CDR3 coding DNA: TGTGCCAGCAGCTTATCCCCAGTAGCGGGAGGGCCGCGGGCCTACGAGCAGTACTTC. It translates to CASSLSPVAGGPRAYEQYF.

The V gene is TRBV6-1, the J gene TRBJ1-2; possible D gene TRBD1, 5 bases. Germline CDR1 reads MNHNS; CDR2 reads SASEGT. The germline V and J ends were trimmed by 0 bases and 2 bases, with 7 bases remaining between them. This CDR3 region has 14 residues. CDR3 sequence reads: CASSEASGNYGYTF. CDR3 bases: TGTGCCAGCAGTGAAGCGTCAGGGAACTATGGCTACACCTTC.

CDR3 amino acids: CASSIGRGSGYTF. CDR3 DNA sequence: TGCGCCAGCAGCATCGGCCGGGGGTCGGGCTACACCTTC. The chain joins TRBV4-3 to TRBJ1-2, with a tentative D call TRBD1 (5 bases). Looked up from germline, CDR1 is LGHNA and CDR2 is YSLEER. V was cut by 5 bases and J by 8 bases, with 15 bases left in between. The CDR3 spans 13 residues.

This clone was observed once. This chain links TRBV28 with TRBJ2-2, with 8 bases fitting TRBD1. The V and J ends lost 5 bases and 4 bases, in that order; junction bases with no gene match: 6. CDR1 and CDR2 from the germline V gene are MDHEN and SYDVKM. This CDR3 region has 15 residues. The CDR3 nucleotides read TGTGCCAGCAGTCTTAGGACAGGGCTCACCGGGGAGCTGTTTTTT. Amino acid sequence: CASSLRTGLTGELFF.

The gene calls are TRBV6-5 and TRBJ2-7; 8 bases map to TRBD1. Germline lookup yields CDR1 MNHEY and CDR2 SVGAGI. The length of the CDR3 is 16 residues. Trimming at V came to 2 bases and at J to 3 bases, leaving 9 bases not matched to a gene. The CDR3 sequence is CASSYTDRDAHYEQYF. The CDR3 DNA follows: TGTGCCAGCAGTTACACGGACAGGGACGCTCACTACGAGCAGTACTTC.

V is TRBV5-1 and J is TRBJ1-1; D might be TRBD1 (5 bases). Deletions cut 4 bases from V and 6 bases from J, with 22 bases between. Germline V gene lookup returns CDR1 SGHRS and CDR2 YFSETQ. The CDR3 covers 16 residues. This CDR3 reads CASSPGHLDTISEAFF. The CDR3 DNA sequence: TGCGCCAGCAGCCCCGGACATCTAGATACCATTTCTGAAGCTTTCTTT.

The chain has TRBV29-1 and TRBJ1-1, with D possibly matching TRBD1 (5 bases). The CDR3 runs 13 residues. V lost 5 bases to trimming and J lost 1 base, with 11 bases between them. Germline CDR1 and CDR2: SQVTM and ANQGSEA. The CDR3 is CSVSGLKNTEAFF. CDR3 coding DNA: TGCAGCGTTTCGGGACTGAAGAACACTGAAGCTTTCTTT. The entire variable domain, with the rest obtained from reference TRBV29-1 and TRBJ1-1, is as follows: SAVISQKPSRDICQRGTSLTIQCQVDSQVTMMFWYRQQPGQSLTLIATANQGSEATYESGFVIDKFPISRPNLTFSTLTVSNMSPEDSSIYLCSVSGLKNTEAFFGQGTRLTVV.

The gene calls are TRBV20-1 and TRBJ1-2; TRBD1 might be the D (5 bases). There are 11 residues in the CDR3. CDR1 is DFQATT, CDR2 SNEGSKA, per germline (reference sequence). With 4 bases removed from V and 4 bases from J, the gap between germline ends came to 7 bases. This CDR3 is CSATDSYGYTF. CDR3 DNA: TGCAGTGCTACAGACAGCTATGGCTACACCTTC.

The V gene is TRBV15, the J gene TRBJ2-3, with a weak D call TRBD1 (5 bases). V lost 0 bases and J lost 1, with 11 bases in between. There are 16 residues in the CDR3. Germline lookup yields CDR1 LNHNV and CDR2 YYDKDF (reference sequence). The CDR3: CATSRDREGGTDTQYF. The CDR3 coding sequence is TGTGCCACCAGCAGAGATCGTGAAGGGGGCACAGATACGCAGTATTTT.

The chain recombines TRBV7-9 with TRBJ2-7; 10 bases fit TRBD2. Per germline, CDR1 SEHNR and CDR2 FQNEAQ (reference sequence). The trim removed 5 bases at V and 3 bases at J, leaving 10 bases unmatched. This CDR3 is built from 16 residues. The CDR3 DNA sequence: TGTGCCAGCAGCGGGGGCTATAGCGGGGGGCTCTACGAGCAGTACTTC. Its protein product is CASSGGYSGGLYEQYF.

This sequence joins TRBV27 and TRBJ2-7; 8 bases match TRBD1. This CDR3 comprises 14 residues. Per germline, CDR1 MNHEY and CDR2 SMNVEV (reference sequence). J gave up 9 bases and V 3 bases, and 10 bases lay outside the gene matches. The CDR3 DNA reads as TGTGCCAGCAGTTTGTCAGGGGGCGATTCAACGCAGTACTTC. Protein product: CASSLSGGDSTQYF.

The DNA of the CDR3 is TGTGCCAGCAGGCCCAAAGGAGGACACTATGGCTACACCTTC. It encodes CASRPKGGHYGYTF. This chain joins TRBV7-2 and TRBJ1-2; D remains unclear. This CDR3 region has 14 residues. Trimming removed 6 bases from V and 3 bases from J, with 14 bases in between. The germline gives CDR1 SGHTA, CDR2 FQGNSA.

The gene calls are TRBV28 and TRBJ2-4; TRBD1 matches at 8 bases. The V gene's germline CDR1 is MDHEN and CDR2 SYDVKM. This CDR3 is 14 amino acids long. V shed 6 bases, J shed 3 bases, and the junction held 4 bases outside the gene matches. CDR3 sequence reads: CASSPGGGKNIQYF. The CDR3 DNA is TGTGCCAGCAGCCCAGGGGGCGGCAAAAACATTCAGTACTTC.

The chain recombines TRBV4-2 with TRBJ1-4, with a weak D call TRBD1 (6 bases). V was pared by 4 bases and J by 1 base, with 16 bases between. The germline gives CDR1 LGHNA, CDR2 YNFKEQ. The CDR3 extends over 17 amino acids. CDR3 amino acids: CASSRNLEGVTNEKLFF. In DNA form, the CDR3 reads TGTGCCAGCAGCCGAAACCTCGAGGGGGTAACTAATGAAAAACTGTTTTTT.

This chain joins TRBV7-6 and TRBJ2-1, with 12 bases lining up with TRBD2. Germline loops: CDR1 SGHVS, CDR2 FNYEAQ. This CDR3 has 15 residues. V shed 5 bases and J 13 bases; nucleotides not matched to a gene: 12. The CDR3 DNA is TGTGCCAGCAGCCCCGGGACTAGCGGGCTCACGGAACAGTTCTTC. Its translation is CASSPGTSGLTEQFF.

The chain has TRBV7-9 and TRBJ2-7, with a possible D match to TRBD2 (6 bases). V was pared by 4 bases and J by 4 bases, with 11 bases between. Germline values: CDR1 SEHNR, CDR2 FQNEAQ (reference sequence). The CDR3 consists of 13 residues. CDR3 DNA: TGTGCCAGCAGCTCCCGACTAGGATACGAGCAGTACTTC. This gives the protein CASSSRLGYEQYF.

This clone appeared once. The J gene is TRBJ1-2, the V gene TRBV29-1; D unclear. Trimming left V 6 bases short and J 4 bases short, with 12 bases between. Germline loops: CDR1 SQVTM, CDR2 ANQGSEA. The CDR3 spans 12 residues. The CDR3 DNA reads TGCAGCGTGGGCTACAGATTCTATGGCTACACCTTC. It encodes CSVGYRFYGYTF.

This clone was observed once. The V call is TRBV4-2, the J call TRBJ2-3; 10 positions match TRBD1. Per the germline V gene, CDR1 is LGHNA and CDR2 is YNFKEQ. This CDR3 is built from 16 residues. Germline trimming cut 4 bases from V and 4 bases from J; bases unmatched to any gene: 8. Written as DNA, the CDR3 is TGTGCCAGCAGCCCAGGAGGGGGACAGGGGTCAGATACGCAGTATTTT. Translating gives CASSPGGGQGSDTQYF.

The rearrangement uses TRBV5-6 and TRBJ2-5; no clear D. The CDR3 is 14 amino acids. In germline, CDR1 is SGHDT, CDR2 YYEEEE. With 2 bases removed from V and 4 bases from J, the gap between germline ends came to 12 bases. CDR3 nucleotides: TGTGCCAGCAGCTTCTTAACAGACCGAGAGACCCAGTACTTC. Amino acid sequence: CASSFLTDRETQYF.